This TCR beta chain was captured in a study of T-cell reconstitution after alpha-beta-depleted transplantation in children. Preparing the TCRbeta library involved the use of unique molecular identifiers. MiXCR, applied by TCRdb to the PCR reads, yields one record per CDR3 protein. The data hold 250,000 to 300,000 distinct CDR3 sequences, with about a tenth observed a single time. J was trimmed by 0 bases and V by 6 bases; bases with no gene match: 15. Germline CDR1 and CDR2: SGHAT and FQNNGV. The CDR3 length is 20 residues. The chain recombines TRBV11-2 with TRBJ1-6; 9 bases agree with TRBD1. The TCR comes from a human donor who donated a stem cell graft to a child with SCID. Here the sequenced sample was PBMCs from the stem cell graft donor, taken from the stem cell graft. DNA for the CDR3: TGTGCCAGCAGTCCACCCGGGACAGGGCCAATTAGCTCCTATAATTCACCCCTCCACTTT. Encoded protein: CASSPPGTGPISSYNSPLHF.